This T cell receptor (beta chain) appears in the sequencing data of a study of OX40 agonist ivuxolimab in advanced cancers. To note about this clone: Its matching antigen is unknown.

The assay was immunoSEQ multiplex PCR, and TCRdb's table has in-frame clones only and misses some. This sample has about 17,000 clones, with around 90% found just once. The V end lost 0 bases, the J end lost 5 bases, and 19 bases lay between the germline ends. The CDR3 sequence is 17 residues long. The germline V gene encodes CDR1 KGHSH and CDR2 LQKENI. The study, taken as a whole, reports: Both blood CD4+ and CD8+ T cells showed clonal growth by week 6 at 0.1 to 3.0 mg/kg. At 0.1-3.0 mg/kg, partial responders had clonal expansion among the lowest observed.

The sequence was collected from an adult with an advanced solid tumor such as melanoma, head and neck, liver or kidney cancer. This chain connects TRBV18 to TRBJ1-1, with D possibly matching TRBD1 (5 bases). The sequencing here drew on CD4+ or CD8+ T cells sorted from blood, taken in a trial of the OX40 agonist ivuxolimab. CDR3 in amino acids: CASSPPGEPAPKTEAFF. In DNA form, the CDR3 reads TGTGCCAGCTCACCACCAGGGGAACCGGCCCCTAAAACTGAAGCTTTCTTT. Complete variable domain (other parts from reference TRBV18 and TRBJ1-1): NAGVMQNPRHLVRRRGQEARLRCSPMKGHSHVYWYRQLPEEGLKFMVYLQKENIIDESGMPKERFSAEFPKEGPSILRIQQVVRGDSAAYFCASSPPGEPAPKTEAFFGQGTRLTVV.